This TCR beta chain came from a study of spatial heterogeneity in lung cancer. General study points: Mutation counts in tumors were tracked by counts of expanded intratumoral alpha and beta TCRs.

The time point denotes: sample taken at primary tumor resection. At least ten counts were recorded for this clonotype. Its antigen is not identified. Germline V CDR1 and CDR2: DFQATT, SNEGSKA (reference sequence). CDR3 length: 16 amino acids. V lost 1 base and J lost 5; bases outside the gene matches: 11. Using its own MiXCR run on the 5' RACE reads, TCRdb lists one record per CDR3 protein. This table has 9,500 to 10,000 distinct CDR3 sequences, approximately 6.3% appearing once. This sequence originates from a female donor with early-stage non-small cell lung cancer. V is TRBV20-1 and J is TRBJ2-1; 7 bases agree with TRBD2. The sample here was lung tumor tissue, taken at surgery. In DNA form, the CDR3 reads TGCAGTGCTAGAGGTCTAGCGGCGAGCGGTCACAATGAGCAGTTCTTC. Translation: CSARGLAASGHNEQFF.